The 22 T cell receptor beta chains below come from one sample, sequenced in a study of blood T cell repertoires in COVID-19. TCRdb's table, derived via immunoSEQ multiplex PCR, lists solely in-frame clones and lacks some. The top ten clones hold 5.3% of a sample with tens of thousands of clones, around four fifths of them seen once. The source material was peripheral blood. The receptor source for this set is a human donor in a cohort sampled during active COVID-19.

This clone was seen a handful of times. V and J are TRBV7-9 and TRBJ1-2; no firm D call. CDR1 and CDR2 from the germline V gene are SEHNR and FQNEAQ (reference sequence). The CDR3 contains 17 residues. Trimming removed 3 bases from V and 5 bases from J, with 22 bases in between. The CDR3 reads CASSFPIRTQNYYGYTF. The CDR3 nucleotides are TGTGCCAGCAGCTTTCCGATTAGGACTCAGAATTATTATGGCTACACCTTC.

J is TRBJ1-1 and V is TRBV5-4, with 10 bases that match TRBD1. The length of the CDR3 is 15 residues. CDR1 is SGHNT and CDR2 is YYREEE in the germline V gene (reference sequence). V lost 4 bases to trimming and J lost 4 bases; unmatched junction nucleotides: 7. CDR3 bases: TGTGCCAGCAGCACCCGACAGGGGGCTAGCACTGAAGCTTTCTTT. Translating gives CASSTRQGASTEAFF. The whole variable domain, remainder taken from reference TRBV5-4 and TRBJ1-1, is ETGVTQSPTHLIKTRGQQVTLRCSSQSGHNTVSWYQQALGQGPQFIFQYYREEENGRGNFPPRFSGLQFPNYSSELNVNALELDDSALYLCASSTRQGASTEAFFGQGTRLTVV.

The V and J genes are TRBV3-1 (or the pseudogene TRBV3-2) and TRBJ2-3, with 7 bases identical to TRBD2. The germline V gene encodes CDR1 LGHDT and CDR2 YNNKEL (reference sequence). The length of the CDR3 is 17 residues. V was clipped by 4 bases and J by 4 bases; unmatched bases: 14. This CDR3 reads CASSRRSGGRLADTQYF. Written as DNA, the CDR3 is TGTGCCAGCAGCCGCCGATCTGGCGGGAGACTGGCAGATACGCAGTATTTT.

V is TRBV9 and J is TRBJ2-5; 9 nucleotides match TRBD1. J lost 1 base, V lost 4 bases, and 5 bases had no gene match. This CDR3 contains 15 residues. Looked up from germline, CDR1 is SGDLS and CDR2 is YYNGEE. CDR3 nucleotide sequence: TGTGCCAGCAGCTTCCAGACAGGGGGCCAAGAGACCCAGTACTTC. Translating gives CASSFQTGGQETQYF.

V usage is TRBV20-1 and J usage is TRBJ2-1; D call uncertain. Germline CDR1 is DFQATT and CDR2 is SNEGSKA (reference sequence). CDR3 size: 11 residues. V was clipped by 6 bases and J by 9 bases, with 12 bases between them. The CDR3 here is CSASAVPEQFF. The CDR3 region has the DNA TGCAGTGCGTCGGCGGTCCCTGAGCAGTTCTTC.

This sequence joins TRBV28 and TRBJ1-4; D is uncertain. Trimming removed 5 bases at V and 12 bases at J, with 13 bases between. Germline V CDR1 and CDR2: MDHEN, SYDVKM. The CDR3 runs 12 residues. The DNA of the CDR3 is TGTGCCAGCAGTCTGCCTGTCGGGGAACTGTTTTTT. Translated, it gives CASSLPVGELFF.

The J gene is TRBJ2-2, the V gene TRBV29-1; 8 nucleotides match TRBD2. Germline-derived CDR1 and CDR2 are SQVTM and ANQGSEA. V trimming: 7 bases; J trimming: 6 bases; junction bases outside the gene matches: 10. CDR3 length equals 14 residues. The CDR3 loop is CSARPAGRAGELFF. CDR3 nucleotide sequence: TGCAGCGCTCGCCCTGCCGGGAGGGCCGGGGAGCTGTTTTTT.

The DNA of the CDR3 is TGCGCCAGCAGCCGGGACAGGGGGCTAAAGAGCACTGAAGCTTTCTTT. Its protein is CASSRDRGLKSTEAFF. V usage is TRBV5-1 and J usage is TRBJ1-1, with 12 bases that match TRBD1. Germline-derived CDR1 and CDR2 are SGHRS and YFSETQ. The length of the CDR3 is 16 residues. V shed 4 bases and J 4 bases; nucleotides not matched to a gene: 8.

The chain combines TRBV19 with TRBJ1-6; 7 bases are shared with TRBD1. The germline CDR1 and CDR2 sequences are LNHDA and SQIVND (reference sequence). J was trimmed by 7 bases and V by 7 bases; bases with no gene match: 10. This CDR3 is built from 15 residues. CDR3: CASKLPGQRNSPLHF. DNA for the CDR3: TGTGCCAGTAAGTTACCGGGACAGAGAAATTCACCCCTCCACTTT.

This chain uses TRBV20-1 with TRBJ2-3, with 7 positions matching TRBD2. The CDR3 covers 16 residues. V trimming: 3 bases; J trimming: 6 bases; junction bases outside the gene matches: 15. Germline values: CDR1 DFQATT, CDR2 SNEGSKA (reference sequence). The CDR3 sequence is CSASDAGGTKWDTQYF. CDR3 coding DNA: TGCAGTGCTAGTGACGCCGGGGGGACCAAGTGGGATACGCAGTATTTT.

The chain recombines TRBV6-5 with TRBJ1-1; 8 bases fit TRBD1. Germline V lookup: CDR1 MNHEY, CDR2 SVGAGI. The CDR3 sequence is 15 residues long. Losses at the gene ends were 5 bases for V and 7 bases for J; bases not matched to a gene: 12. The CDR3 loop reads CASSPRDRSNGEAFF. CDR3 nucleotides: TGTGCCAGCAGTCCACGGGACAGGTCGAACGGTGAAGCTTTCTTT.

The rearrangement joins TRBV27 to TRBJ2-7, with 8 bases that match TRBD2. Germline V gene sequence: CDR1 MNHEY, CDR2 SMNVEV (reference sequence). After removal of 2 bases from V and 0 bases from J, the junction contained 3 bases not matched to a gene. The CDR3 has 15 residues. CDR3: CASSLRGGLSYEQYF. CDR3 in DNA: TGTGCCAGCAGTTTACGCGGGGGGCTCTCCTACGAGCAGTACTTC.

This clone was seen only once. This chain uses TRBV20-1 with TRBJ1-5; 7 bases are shared with TRBD1. This CDR3 has 13 residues. CDR1 DFQATT and CDR2 SNEGSKA come from the germline V gene (reference sequence). J was trimmed by 5 bases and V by 3 bases; bases with no gene match: 4. The CDR3 sequence: CSASEQGDQPQHF. The CDR3 region has the DNA TGCAGTGCTAGTGAGCAGGGGGATCAGCCCCAGCATTTT.

The chain is built from TRBV7-6 and TRBJ2-5, with D possibly matching TRBD2 (5 bases). The V gene's germline CDR1 is SGHVS and CDR2 FNYEAQ. The CDR3 covers 16 residues. V lost 0 bases, J lost 4 bases, and 15 bases lay in between. The CDR3 reads CASSLASGLAGETQYF. CDR3 DNA: TGTGCCAGCAGCTTAGCGTCTGGGCTAGCAGGAGAGACCCAGTACTTC.

CDR3 amino acids: CASSQQTGSGFFGYTF. CDR3 bases: TGCGCCAGCAGCCAACAAACAGGGTCGGGGTTCTTTGGCTACACCTTC. The chain carries TRBV4-3 and TRBJ1-2; maybe TRBD1 (6 bases). Trimming shortened V by 2 bases and J by 7 bases, and 20 bases separated the two germline ends. The CDR3 loop spans 16 amino acids. In germline, CDR1 is LGHNA, CDR2 YSLEER.

The rearrangement uses TRBV19 and TRBJ1-1, with D unresolved. There are 15 residues in the CDR3. Trimming stripped 7 bases from V and 4 bases from J, with 19 bases between. Per the germline V gene, CDR1 is LNHDA and CDR2 is SQIVND (reference sequence). The CDR3 spells CASTSTEGLSTEAFF. The CDR3 nucleotides read TGTGCCAGTACCTCTACAGAGGGCCTAAGCACTGAAGCTTTCTTT.

J is TRBJ2-7 and V is TRBV6-6; TRBD1 matches 8 bases. The V gene end was trimmed by 7 bases and the J gene end by 9 bases; junction bases not matched to a gene: 17. CDR1 and CDR2 (germline): MNHNY, SVGAGI (reference sequence). This CDR3 has 15 amino acids. In nucleotides, the CDR3 is TGTGCCAGCACCGCCCCGGGACAGGACTACGCGCGGCAGTACTTC. Translating gives CASTAPGQDYARQYF.

J is TRBJ1-2 and V is TRBV29-1; D not resolved. V was cut by 5 bases and J by 8 bases, with 9 bases left in between. This CDR3 region has 10 residues. In germline, CDR1 is SQVTM, CDR2 ANQGSEA. Written as DNA, the CDR3 is TGCAGCGTTTGGGCGAAGGGCTACACCTTC. Protein product: CSVWAKGYTF.

The chain is built from TRBV30 and TRBJ1-4; 12 nucleotides match TRBD1. The CDR3 has 15 residues. J was trimmed by 10 bases and V by 3 bases; bases with no gene match: 9. The germline gives CDR1 GTSNPN, CDR2 SVGIG (reference sequence). CDR3 in amino acids: CAWSDGTGGSGKLFF. Here the CDR3 DNA reads TGTGCCTGGAGCGACGGGACAGGGGGCAGTGGAAAACTGTTTTTT.

The chain links TRBV18 to TRBJ2-1, with 8 bases lining up with TRBD1. V was pared by 2 bases and J by 6 bases, with 0 bases of the junction left unmatched. The CDR3 extends over 13 amino acids. CDR1 is KGHSH, CDR2 LQKENI, per germline. The CDR3 DNA is TGTGCCAGCTCACCAGGGACAGGCAATGAGCAGTTCTTC. Translated: CASSPGTGNEQFF.

J is TRBJ2-1 and V is TRBV6-5; the match to TRBD1 covers 8 bases. Per the germline V gene, CDR1 is MNHEY and CDR2 is SVGAGI. The CDR3 has 15 amino acids. V was pared by 6 bases and J by 4 bases, with 8 bases of the junction left unmatched. CDR3 in amino acids: CASRGTGETYNEQFF. As DNA, the CDR3 is TGTGCCAGCAGGGGGACAGGAGAAACTTACAATGAGCAGTTCTTC.

The V gene is TRBV18, the J gene TRBJ1-3; maybe TRBD1 (6 bases). The CDR3 is 18 amino acids. Germline V gives CDR1 KGHSH, CDR2 LQKENI. V was cut by 6 bases and J by 0 bases, with 21 bases left in between. The CDR3, as DNA: TGTGCCAGCTCGGAGACAGGAAGGTATGCATCCTCTGGAAACACCATATATTTT. This codes for CASSETGRYASSGNTIYF.